What follows are 19 T cell receptor beta chains derived from one specimen sequenced in a study of blood T cell repertoires in COVID-19. Data came from immunoSEQ multiplex PCR; TCRdb stores just in-frame clones and leaves some out. This sample carries a few hundred thousand clones, roughly 85% of them seen once, and the ten largest clones take approximately 19%. The sample consisted of PBMCs or T cells enriched from blood (not recorded which). These receptors were taken from a man between 35 and 55 years old who had recovered from COVID-19.

The chain couples TRBV9 to TRBJ2-5, with 8 nucleotides matching TRBD1. Trimming at V came to 3 bases and at J to 1 base, leaving 11 bases not matched to a gene. The CDR3 spans 17 residues. Germline V gene lookup returns CDR1 SGDLS and CDR2 YYNGEE. The CDR3 loop is CASSAGFQDRGQETQYF. The CDR3 nucleotides are TGTGCCAGCAGCGCAGGGTTCCAAGACAGGGGCCAAGAGACCCAGTACTTC. The full variable domain, with the rest looked up from reference TRBV9 and TRBJ2-5, is DSGVTQTPKHLITATGQRVTLRCSPRSGDLSVYWYQQSLDQGLQFLIQYYNGEERAKGNILERFSAQQFPDLHSELNLSSLELGDSALYFCASSAGFQDRGQETQYFGPGTRLLVL.

The genes are TRBV3-1 (or the pseudogene TRBV3-2) and TRBJ1-1; perhaps TRBD1 as D (5 bases). CDR1 LGHDT and CDR2 YNNKEL come from the germline V gene (reference sequence). This CDR3 has 15 amino acids. Trimming removed 1 base at V and 4 bases at J, with 13 bases between. CDR3 region: CASSQAGSRGTEAFF. CDR3 bases: TGTGCCAGCAGCCAAGCAGGGTCAAGGGGCACTGAAGCTTTCTTT.

Here the CDR3 reads CASSQPGQGTQYF. As DNA, the CDR3 is TGCGCCAGCAGCCAGCCGGGACAGGGAACCCAGTACTTC. The rearrangement uses TRBV4-1 and TRBJ2-5; 9 nucleotides line up with TRBD1. J gave up 8 bases and V 3 bases, and 4 bases lay outside the gene matches. The CDR3 contains 13 residues. Germline CDR1 MGHRA, CDR2 YSYEKL.

The V gene is TRBV5-8, the J gene TRBJ1-1; 8 bases line up with TRBD1. V shed 2 bases, J shed 3 bases, and the junction held 6 bases outside the gene matches. CDR3 length: 15 amino acids. The V gene's germline CDR1 is SGHTS and CDR2 YDEGEE. The CDR3: CASSFYRGTDTEAFF. The CDR3 DNA reads TGTGCCAGCAGCTTTTACAGGGGGACGGACACTGAAGCTTTCTTT.

The chain carries TRBV29-1 and TRBJ1-1; the D is unclear. This CDR3 has 14 amino acids. V was shortened by 7 bases and J by 5 bases, with 20 bases between the two germline ends. CDR1 SQVTM and CDR2 ANQGSEA come from the germline V gene. CDR3 in DNA: TGCAGCGGCCGGGAAGCAGGAAGGTTGACTGAAGCTTTCTTT. Translation gives CSGREAGRLTEAFF.

The CDR3 here is CASSEGALGGYEQYF. CDR3 DNA sequence: TGTGCCAGCAGTGAAGGGGCGCTTGGTGGGTACGAGCAGTACTTC. This sequence joins TRBV6-1 and TRBJ2-7; D gene uncertain. The CDR3 has 15 residues. Trimming removed 1 base at V and 4 bases at J, with 14 bases between. Germline values: CDR1 MNHNS, CDR2 SASEGT.

The J gene is TRBJ1-2, the V gene TRBV29-1; D unclear. CDR1 is SQVTM and CDR2 is ANQGSEA in the germline V gene. Trimming cost V 1 base and J 2 bases, with 8 bases left between them. The CDR3 is 13 residues long. The CDR3, as DNA: TGCAGCGTTGAAGGTACAGTGAACTATGGCTACACCTTC. Translation gives CSVEGTVNYGYTF.

J is TRBJ1-1 and V is TRBV7-9; D remains ambiguous. This CDR3 contains 14 residues. Germline V gene sequence: CDR1 SEHNR, CDR2 FQNEAQ (reference sequence). V lost 3 bases and J lost 5, with 13 bases in between. The CDR3 spells CASSFRGGTTEAFF. The CDR3 DNA reads TGTGCCAGCAGCTTCAGAGGAGGTACAACTGAAGCTTTCTTT.

V is TRBV19 and J is TRBJ2-6, with 7 bases that match TRBD2. V shed 3 bases and J 3 bases; nucleotides not matched to a gene: 14. This CDR3 is 19 amino acids long. CDR1 is LNHDA, CDR2 SQIVND, per germline (reference sequence). DNA for the CDR3: TGTGCCAGTAGTATTATCGCGGTGGGCGGGAGAAGTGGGGCCAACGTCCTGACTTTC. Translated: CASSIIAVGGRSGANVLTF.

This chain links TRBV14 with TRBJ2-3; the D is unclear. There are 12 residues in the CDR3. Germline V gene lookup returns CDR1 SGHDN and CDR2 FVKESK. V dropped 1 base and J dropped 14 bases, with 13 bases sitting between them. The CDR3: CASSQGGSVRYF. The CDR3 coding sequence is TGTGCCAGCAGCCAAGGTGGCTCCGTACGGTATTTT. The full variable domain, rest sourced from reference TRBV14 and TRBJ2-3, is EAGVTQFPSHSVIEKGQTVTLRCDPISGHDNLYWYRRVMGKEIKFLLHFVKESKQDESGMPNNRFLAERTGGTYSTLKVQPAELEDSGVYFCASSQGGSVRYFGPGTRLTVL.

In the case of this clone: The junction differs from germline at one of its ends, possibly a read error. The rearrangement uses TRBV12-3 or TRBV12-4 and TRBJ1-2; 9 bases agree with TRBD1. This CDR3 is 13 amino acids long. The CDR3 protein is CASSPGQGTPAPF. The CDR3 coding sequence is TGTGCCAGCAGCCCGGGACAGGGAACGCCAGCCCCCTTC.

This chain links TRBV6-5 with TRBJ1-2; TRBD1 might be the D (5 bases). The CDR3 contains 15 residues. Per the germline V gene, CDR1 is MNHEY and CDR2 is SVGAGI. The ends were cut back, 1 base at V and 7 bases at J, with 16 bases in the middle. CDR3 in DNA: TGTGCCAGCAGTTACTTGGGCAGGGAGGAGGGTGGCTACACCTTC. This translates into CASSYLGREEGGYTF.

The CDR3 sequence is CASSPTGYTGELFF. The CDR3 coding sequence is TGTGCCAGCAGCCCGACAGGTTACACCGGGGAGCTGTTTTTT. The chain has TRBV28 and TRBJ2-2; perhaps TRBD1 as D (6 bases). From germline, CDR1 is MDHEN and CDR2 SYDVKM. The CDR3 runs 14 residues. Trimming shortened V by 6 bases and J by 3 bases, and 11 bases separated the two germline ends.

V is TRBV6-2 or TRBV6-3 and J is TRBJ2-1, with D unresolved. The germline V gene encodes CDR1 MNHEY and CDR2 SVGEGT. This CDR3 contains 14 residues. With 2 bases removed from V and 3 bases from J, the gap between germline ends came to 8 bases. The chain's CDR3 is CASSYAVRYNEQFF. CDR3 nucleotide sequence: TGTGCCAGCAGTTACGCGGTGCGCTACAATGAGCAGTTCTTC.

The gene calls are TRBV27 and TRBJ2-2; maybe TRBD2 (6 bases). The CDR3 has 16 residues. Trimming removed 4 bases from V and 1 base from J, with 13 bases in between. The V gene's germline CDR1 is MNHEY and CDR2 SMNVEV (reference sequence). CDR3 sequence reads: CASSSAGTGNTGELFF. Written as DNA, the CDR3 is TGTGCCAGCAGTTCCGCCGGGACTGGGAACACCGGGGAGCTGTTTTTT.

The chain has TRBV7-9 and TRBJ2-7; D is unclear. V lost 4 bases and J 6 bases, leaving 10 bases between the germline ends. The germline gives CDR1 SEHNR, CDR2 FQNEAQ (reference sequence). This CDR3 contains 12 residues. As DNA, the CDR3 is TGTGCCAGCAGCTCAGGCAATGGCGAGCAGTACTTC. Translated: CASSSGNGEQYF.

The CDR3 nucleotides read TGTGCCAGCAGCCCAGCGGGACTGGCAGACAATGAGCAGTTCTTC. It yields the protein CASSPAGLADNEQFF. The chain combines TRBV7-8 with TRBJ2-1; 7 bases are shared with TRBD2. The CDR3 is 15 amino acids. V lost 5 bases to trimming and J lost 5 bases; unmatched junction nucleotides: 9. Per the germline V gene, CDR1 is SGHVS and CDR2 is FQNEAQ.

The V gene is TRBV7-6, the J gene TRBJ1-2, with D possibly matching TRBD1 (6 bases). CDR3 length: 16 residues. Between the trimmed V and J ends, which lost 5 bases and 10 bases, there was a span of 26 bases. The germline V gene has CDR1 SGHVS and CDR2 FNYEAQ. The CDR3 DNA reads TGTGCCAGCAGCCCCCGGGGGGGCGAAGCCCTGGGTGCCTACACCTTC. Translating it yields CASSPRGGEALGAYTF.

This clone was found a few times. This chain uses TRBV2 with TRBJ1-2; D gene unclear. From germline, CDR1 is SNHLY and CDR2 FYNNEI. The CDR3 has 14 residues. The V end lost 7 bases, the J end lost 0 bases, and 12 bases lay between the germline ends. CDR3 loop: CASTGMGANYGYTF. The CDR3 DNA reads TGTGCCAGCACCGGAATGGGAGCTAACTATGGCTACACCTTC. The whole variable domain, filled in from reference TRBV2 and TRBJ1-2, reads EPEVTQTPSHQVTQMGQEVILRCVPISNHLYFYWYRQILGQKVEFLVSFYNNEISEKSEIFDDQFSVERPDGSNFTLKIRSTKLEDSAMYFCASTGMGANYGYTFGSGTRLTVV.